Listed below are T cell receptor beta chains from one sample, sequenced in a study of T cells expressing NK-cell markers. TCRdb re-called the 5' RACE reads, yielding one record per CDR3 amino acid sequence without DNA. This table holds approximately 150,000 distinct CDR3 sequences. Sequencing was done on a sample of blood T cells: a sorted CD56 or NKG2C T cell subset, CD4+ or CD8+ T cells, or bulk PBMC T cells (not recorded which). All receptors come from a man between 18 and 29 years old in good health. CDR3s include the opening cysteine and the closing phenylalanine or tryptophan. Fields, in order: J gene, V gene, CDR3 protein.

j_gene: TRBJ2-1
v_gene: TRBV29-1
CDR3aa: CSVEKGAGVINEQFF

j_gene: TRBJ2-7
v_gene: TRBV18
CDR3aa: CASSPLTEIYEQYF

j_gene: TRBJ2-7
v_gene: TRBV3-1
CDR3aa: CASSQGGTGLMYEQYF

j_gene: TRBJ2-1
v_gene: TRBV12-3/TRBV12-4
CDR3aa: CASRPGTSGSLYNEQFF

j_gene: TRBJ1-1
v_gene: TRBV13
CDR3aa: CASSVAGGNTEAFF

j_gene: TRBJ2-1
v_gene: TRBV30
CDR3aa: CAWSVWTAWDEQFF

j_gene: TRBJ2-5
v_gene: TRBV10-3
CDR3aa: CAISESGGALQETQYF

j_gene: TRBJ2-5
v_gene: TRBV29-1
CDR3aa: CSVFREREETQYF

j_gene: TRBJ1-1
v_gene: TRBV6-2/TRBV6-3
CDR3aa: CASSSNGAQAFF

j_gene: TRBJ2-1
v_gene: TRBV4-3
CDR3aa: CASSLEAGRSYNEQFF

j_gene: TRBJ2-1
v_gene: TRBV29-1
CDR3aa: CSVEGLAGGSYNEQFF

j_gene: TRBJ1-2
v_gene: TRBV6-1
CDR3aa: CASSEDLGDLGYTF

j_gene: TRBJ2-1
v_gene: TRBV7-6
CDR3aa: CASSLGPEIGNEQFF

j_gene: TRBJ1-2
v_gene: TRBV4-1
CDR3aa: CASSQDGGDVYGYTF

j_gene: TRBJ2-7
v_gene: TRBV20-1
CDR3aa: CSARKLLGSSYEQYF

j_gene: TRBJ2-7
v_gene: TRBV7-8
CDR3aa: CASSSQPTGGAEQYF

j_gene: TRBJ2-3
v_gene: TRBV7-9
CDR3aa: CASSSRTSVTDTQYF

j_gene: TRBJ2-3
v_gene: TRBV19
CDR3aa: CASSRYTSADTQYF

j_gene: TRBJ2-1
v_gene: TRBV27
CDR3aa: CASSPAHGTRGSGEQFF

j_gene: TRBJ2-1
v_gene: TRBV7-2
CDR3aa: CASSLGDRYSYEQFF

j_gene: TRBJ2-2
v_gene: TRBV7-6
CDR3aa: CASSPQTRANTGELFF

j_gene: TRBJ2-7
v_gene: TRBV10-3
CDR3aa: CAIGLAGVREQYF

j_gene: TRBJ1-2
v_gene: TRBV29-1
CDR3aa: CSVESREENYGYTF

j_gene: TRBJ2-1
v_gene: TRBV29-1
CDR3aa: CSVEGALAGYEQFF

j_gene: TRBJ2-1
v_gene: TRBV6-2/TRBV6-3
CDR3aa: CASGAWSSYNEQFF

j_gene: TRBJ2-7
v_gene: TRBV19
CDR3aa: CASSGRGEQYF

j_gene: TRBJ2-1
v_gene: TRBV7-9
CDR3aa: CASSPPTSASSNEQFF

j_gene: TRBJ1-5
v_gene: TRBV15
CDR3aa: CATSRGWVQPQHF

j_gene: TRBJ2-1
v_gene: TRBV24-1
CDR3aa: CATSGTDREDDEQFF

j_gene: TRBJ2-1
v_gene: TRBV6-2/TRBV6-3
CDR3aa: CASGFSGRLEDEQFF

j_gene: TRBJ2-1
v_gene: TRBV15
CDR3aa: CATSRDPGLVYNEQFF

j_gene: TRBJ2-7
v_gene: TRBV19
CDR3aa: CASSSGLATYEQYF

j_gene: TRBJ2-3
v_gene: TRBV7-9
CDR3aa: CASRGLAADTQYF